A selection of T cell receptor beta chains follows, all from one sample in a study of long-term antiretroviral therapy in people with HIV. The protocol was immunoSEQ multiplex PCR, while the TCRdb copy is restricted to in-frame clones and leaves out a portion. The sample carries tens of thousands of clones, around 83% recorded once. The input for sequencing was unsorted PBMCs, taken 3 years after starting antiretroviral therapy. These receptors all come from a man aged 50-59 years with HIV. CDR3s include the opening cysteine and the closing phenylalanine or tryptophan. D genes are given only for firm matches. Clone size is not always given. Where it is, it says once, few, many or a class for expanded clones.

clone size	V gene	J gene	D gene	CDR3 protein	CDR3 DNA
.	TRBV10-3	TRBJ2-1	TRBD2	CAISGTSDVNEQFF	TGTGCCATCAGCGGGACTAGCGATGTGAATGAGCAGTTCTTC
.	TRBV5-1	TRBJ2-7	.	CASSPPGGGTYEQYF	TGCGCCAGCAGCCCGCCGGGGGGCGGTACCTACGAGCAGTACTTC
.	TRBV5-6	TRBJ2-4	.	CASSRVSVAKNIQYF	TGTGCCAGCAGCCGCGTTTCCGTTGCCAAAAACATTCAGTACTTC
.	TRBV2	TRBJ1-5	.	CASSSGLDQPQHF	TGTGCCAGCAGTTCAGGGTTGGATCAGCCCCAGCATTTT
.	TRBV7-9	TRBJ2-6	.	CASSLGSSGANVLTF	TGTGCCAGCAGCTTGGGTTCCTCTGGGGCCAACGTCCTGACTTTC
.	TRBV27	TRBJ2-7	TRBD1	CASRDRGINEQYF	TGTGCCAGCAGGGACAGGGGCATCAACGAGCAGTACTTC
.	TRBV10-1	TRBJ1-1	.	CASSERLGTREAFF	TGCGCCAGCAGTGAAAGGCTGGGTACTCGGGAAGCTTTCTTT
.	TRBV28	TRBJ2-1	.	CASSLGGGHTYNEQFF	TGTGCCAGCAGTCTGGGGGGGGGACATACTTACAATGAGCAGTTCTTC
.	TRBV29-1	TRBJ1-2	.	CSVSSAGYTF	TGCAGCGTCTCTTCCGCTGGCTACACCTTC
.	TRBV4-3	TRBJ2-4	TRBD1	CASSQGGQGAKNIQYF	TGCGCCAGCAGCCAAGGGGGACAGGGAGCCAAAAACATTCAGTACTTC
.	TRBV25-1	TRBJ2-7	.	CASSYGPYEQYF	TGTGCCAGCAGTTATGGCCCCTACGAGCAGTACTTC
.	TRBV7-9	TRBJ2-1	.	CASSLEHNEQFF	TGTGCCAGCAGCTTAGAACACAATGAGCAGTTCTTC
.	TRBV7-2	TRBJ1-1	.	CASNRDGAEAFF	TGTGCCAGCAACAGGGATGGTGCTGAAGCTTTCTTT
.	TRBV14	TRBJ1-1	.	CASSQGGFTEAFF	TGTGCCAGCAGCCAGGGGGGGTTCACTGAAGCTTTCTTT
.	TRBV5-4	TRBJ2-1	.	CASSPFNNEQFF	TGTGCCAGCAGCCCATTTAACAATGAGCAGTTCTTC
once	TRBV28	TRBJ1-5	TRBD1	CASNPQGAYQPQHF	TGTGCCAGCAACCCTCAGGGGGCGTATCAGCCCCAGCATTTT
.	TRBV6-5	TRBJ1-2	.	CASRRDRSYGYTF	TGTGCCAGCAGGCGGGACCGAAGTTATGGCTACACCTTC
once	TRBV6-6	TRBJ2-5	TRBD1	CASSGTGQETQYF	TGTGCCAGCAGCGGGACAGGCCAAGAGACCCAGTACTTC
.	TRBV7-3	TRBJ2-2	.	CASSSLRALNTGELFF	TGTGCCAGCAGCTCCCTCAGGGCTCTGAACACCGGGGAGCTGTTTTTT
.	TRBV4-3	TRBJ2-2	TRBD2	CASSQDRGDRELFF	TGCGCCAGCAGCCAAGATCGGGGGGATCGGGAGCTGTTTTTT
.	TRBV7-2	TRBJ2-1	.	CATARRDYNEQFF	TGTGCCACGGCGCGCAGGGACTACAATGAGCAGTTCTTC
once	TRBV7-8	TRBJ2-7	.	CASSSLTLGEQYF	TGTGCCAGCAGCTCTCTGACCCTGGGGGAGCAGTACTTC
once	TRBV7-2	TRBJ1-1	.	CASSPQLGADTEAFF	TGTGCCAGCAGCCCCCAGCTGGGTGCGGACACTGAAGCTTTCTTT
.	TRBV21-1	TRBJ2-3	.	CASRASGRCTDTQYF	TGTGCCAGCAGGGCTAGCGGGAGATGCACAGATACGCAGTATTTT
.	TRBV2	TRBJ1-4	.	CASSEDTAGGELFF	TGTGCCAGCAGTGAAGATACGGCCGGAGGGGAACTGTTTTTT
once	TRBV19	TRBJ2-1	.	CASSVINRVAYNEQFF	TGTGCCAGTAGTGTCATTAACAGGGTCGCCTACAATGAGCAGTTCTTC
.	TRBV6-1	TRBJ2-5	.	CASVVQGNQETQYF	TGTGCCAGCGTCGTACAGGGAAACCAAGAGACCCAGTACTTC
.	TRBV7-2	TRBJ1-6	.	CASSLYGRRSPLHF	TGTGCCAGCAGCTTATATGGCCGCAGGTCACCCCTCCACTTT
.	TRBV27	TRBJ2-1	.	CASSWGLGSNEQFF	TGTGCCAGCAGTTGGGGTTTGGGATCCAATGAGCAGTTCTTC
once	TRBV19	TRBJ2-6	TRBD1	CASTHFQQGDSGANVLTF	TGTGCCAGTACCCACTTCCAACAGGGGGACTCTGGGGCCAACGTCCTGACTTTC
.	TRBV7-8	TRBJ1-2	TRBD1	CASSLAGTGNYGYTF	TGTGCCAGCAGCTTAGCCGGGACAGGGAACTATGGCTACACCTTC
.	TRBV28	TRBJ2-1	TRBD2	CASDKTSGLGMNEQFF	TGTGCCAGCGATAAGACTAGCGGATTGGGGATGAATGAGCAGTTCTTC
few	TRBV7-7	TRBJ2-2	.	CASSNSANTGELFF	TGTGCTAGCAGCAATAGCGCGAACACCGGGGAGCTGTTTTTT
.	TRBV4-1	TRBJ2-7	.	CASSQGGGGAYEQYF	TGCGCCAGCAGCCAAGGGGGCGGAGGGGCCTACGAGCAGTACTTC
few	TRBV30	TRBJ1-2	.	CAWSVRDTGIYGYTF	TGTGCCTGGAGTGTACGAGACACCGGTATCTATGGCTACACCTTC
.	TRBV11-2	TRBJ2-7	TRBD2	CASSSPTSGAISYEQYF	TGTGCCAGCAGCTCCCCGACTAGCGGGGCTATCTCCTACGAGCAGTACTTC
.	TRBV19	TRBJ1-1	.	CASSMLVNTEAFF	TGTGCCAGTAGTATGTTGGTGAACACTGAAGCTTTCTTT
.	TRBV29-1	TRBJ1-1	.	CSSRTAMNTEAFF	TGCAGCTCCAGGACAGCCATGAACACTGAAGCTTTCTTT
.	TRBV27	TRBJ2-5	.	CASSLYPSAETQYF	TGTGCCAGCAGTTTATACCCGTCTGCCGAGACCCAGTACTTC
.	TRBV27	TRBJ2-1	.	CASSRIGSGNNEQFF	TGTGCCAGCAGTAGGATCGGTAGCGGAAACAATGAGCAGTTCTTC
.	TRBV4-1	TRBJ2-7	TRBD2	CASSQRLAGGKAYEQYF	TGCGCCAGCAGCCAAAGACTAGCGGGAGGGAAAGCCTACGAGCAGTACTTC
few	TRBV28	TRBJ1-2	TRBD1	CASSWTGGYYGYTF	TGTGCCAGCAGTTGGACAGGGGGGTACTATGGCTACACCTTC
.	TRBV6-5	TRBJ1-2	TRBD1	CASRTGTGSGYTF	TGTGCCAGCAGAACCGGGACAGGGAGCGGCTACACCTTC
.	TRBV5-1	TRBJ2-5	.	CASSLRLSGLQETQYF	TGCGCCAGCAGCCTCCGGTTAAGCGGACTACAAGAGACCCAGTACTTC
.	TRBV11-2	TRBJ1-1	.	CASSFPPWGRDGENTEAFF	TGTGCCAGCAGCTTCCCTCCCTGGGGGCGGGACGGAGAGAACACTGAAGCTTTCTTT